This T cell receptor (beta chain) was identified during a study of T-cell memory formation after mild COVID-19. About the study: Clusters were largely donor specific.

CDR1 and CDR2 from the germline V gene are SGHKS and YYEKEE (reference sequence). This CDR3 is built from 15 residues. V was clipped by 0 bases and J by 7 bases, with 13 bases between them. 5'RACE, which relied on constant-segment primers, yielded TCR alpha and TCR beta cDNA libraries carrying sample barcodes and UMIs. TCRdb fed the 5' RACE reads into MiXCR, producing one record per CDR3 protein. The data hold some 450,000 distinct CDR3 sequences, with 15% to 20% observed a single time. Study conclusions and caveats: Among clones contracting day 15 to 85, CD4/CD8 was balanced, whereas later expanders leaned CD4+. Unconfirmed was the SARS-CoV-2 specificity of second-wave clones that peaked on day 37.

In this sample, this clonotype turned up a few times. Its antigen is not identified. This clonotype originated in an adult woman who had mild COVID-19 (a few samples of this study predate the infection). Cell type and time point are not known. This chain connects TRBV5-5 to TRBJ1-4; D remains unclear. Material: PBMCs or a T cell subset sorted from them (not recorded which). The CDR3 nucleotides read TGTGCCAGCAGCTTGGTAGAGACAAGTTTTGAAAAACTGTTTTTT. This sequence encodes CASSLVETSFEKLFF. The whole variable domain, filled in from reference TRBV5-5 and TRBJ1-4, reads DAGVTQSPTHLIKTRGQQVTLRCSPISGHKSVSWYQQVLGQGPQFIFQYYEKEERGRGNFPDRFSARQFPNYSSELNVNALLLGDSALYLCASSLVETSFEKLFFGSGTQLSVL.